The clone carrying this TCR beta chain has more than one count but fewer than ten. Its antigen is undetermined. The V end was cut by 3 bases, the J end by 4 bases, with 9 bases between. The CDR3 extends over 13 amino acids. This entry belongs to a study of T-cell memory formation after mild COVID-19. Findings and caveats of the study: Clones that got smaller from day 15 to 85 had even CD4/CD8, while clones growing later tipped toward CD4+. Second-wave clones that peaked on day 37 lacked confirmed SARS-CoV-2 specificity. The finding that pre-infection memory included some responding clones suggested that cross-reactive memory joined.

UMIs and sample barcodes were carried by the TCR alpha and TCR beta cDNA libraries that 5'RACE produced using constant-segment primers. TCRdb re-derived calls from the 5' RACE reads in MiXCR, one entry per CDR3 protein. The repertoire holds hundreds of thousands of distinct CDR3 sequences, with under 20% as singletons. This receptor was taken from an adult woman who had mild COVID-19 (a few samples of this study predate the infection). Cell type and time point are not known. Sequenced material: PBMCs or a T cell subset sorted from them (not recorded which). The V and J genes are TRBV12-3 or TRBV12-4 and TRBJ1-2; D may be TRBD1 (6 bases). The CDR3: CASSLGARYGYTF. The CDR3 nucleotides are TGTGCCAGCAGTTTGGGGGCGCGCTATGGCTACACCTTC.